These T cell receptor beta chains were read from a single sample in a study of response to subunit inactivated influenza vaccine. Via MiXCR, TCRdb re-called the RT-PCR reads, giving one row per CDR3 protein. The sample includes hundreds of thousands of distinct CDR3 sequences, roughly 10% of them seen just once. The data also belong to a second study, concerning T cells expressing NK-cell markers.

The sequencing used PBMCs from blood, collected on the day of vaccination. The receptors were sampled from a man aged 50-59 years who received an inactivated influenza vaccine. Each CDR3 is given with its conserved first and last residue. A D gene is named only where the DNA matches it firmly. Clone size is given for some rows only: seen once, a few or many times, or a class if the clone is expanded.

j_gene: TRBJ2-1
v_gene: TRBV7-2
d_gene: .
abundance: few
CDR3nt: TGTGCCAGCAACCGAGGGGTTGACAATGAGCAGTTCTTC
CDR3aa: CASNRGVDNEQFF

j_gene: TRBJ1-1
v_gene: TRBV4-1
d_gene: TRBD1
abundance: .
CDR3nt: TGCGCCAGCACATCCCCGGGACAGGGAGGCACTGAAGCTTTCTTT
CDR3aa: CASTSPGQGGTEAFF

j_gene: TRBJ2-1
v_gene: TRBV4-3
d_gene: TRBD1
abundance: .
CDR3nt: TGCGCCAGCAGCCAAGAGAGCTTCGGGACAGATTACAATGAGCAGTTCTTC
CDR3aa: CASSQESFGTDYNEQFF

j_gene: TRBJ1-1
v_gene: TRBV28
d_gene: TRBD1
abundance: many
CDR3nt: TGTGCCAGCAGCCAGACAGGGGGGGCCACTGAAGCTTTCTTT
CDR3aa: CASSQTGGATEAFF

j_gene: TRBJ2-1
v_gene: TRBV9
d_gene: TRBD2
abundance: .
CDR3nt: TGTGCCAGCAGCGCCCCTCTGGGGGGGATCGATGGTAATGAGCAGTTCTTC
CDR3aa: CASSAPLGGIDGNEQFF

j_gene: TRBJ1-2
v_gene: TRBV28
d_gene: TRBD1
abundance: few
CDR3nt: TGTGCCAGCAGTCCGACGGGACAGGGAGGATATGGCTACACCTTC
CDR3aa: CASSPTGQGGYGYTF

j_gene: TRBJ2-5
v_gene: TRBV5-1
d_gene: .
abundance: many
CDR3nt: TGCGCCAGCAGCTTCGAATATCAAGAGACCCAGTACTTC
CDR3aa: CASSFEYQETQYF

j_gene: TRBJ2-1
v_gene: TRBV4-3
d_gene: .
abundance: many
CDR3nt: TGCGCCAGCAGCCAAGATAGAACGGGTGCCTACAATGAGCAGTTCTTC
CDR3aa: CASSQDRTGAYNEQFF

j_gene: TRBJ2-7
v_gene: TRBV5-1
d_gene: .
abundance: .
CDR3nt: TGCGCCAGCAGCTTGGGCCCTATTGGACATACTTACGAGCAGTACTTC
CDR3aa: CASSLGPIGHTYEQYF

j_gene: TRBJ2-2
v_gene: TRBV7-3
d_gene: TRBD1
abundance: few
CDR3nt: TGTGCCAGCAGCTTAATGGCGGCAGGGGGCATCACCGGGGAGCTGTTTTTT
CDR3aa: CASSLMAAGGITGELFF

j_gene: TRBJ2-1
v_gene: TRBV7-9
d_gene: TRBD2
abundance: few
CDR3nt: TGTGCCAGCAGCATAGCGGGGGCCTACAATGAGCAGTTCTTC
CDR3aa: CASSIAGAYNEQFF

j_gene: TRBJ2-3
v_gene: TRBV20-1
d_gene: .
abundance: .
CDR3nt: TGCAGTGCGGGACTCCCCGATACGCAGTATTTT
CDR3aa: CSAGLPDTQYF

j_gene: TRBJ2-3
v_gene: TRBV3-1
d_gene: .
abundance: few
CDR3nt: TGTGCCAGCAGCCAGCAGGGGGAGGCAGATACGCAGTATTTT
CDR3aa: CASSQQGEADTQYF

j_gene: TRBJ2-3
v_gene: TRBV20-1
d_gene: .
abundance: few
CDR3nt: TGCAGCATAACAACTAGCACAGATACGCAGTATTTT
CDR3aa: CSITTSTDTQYF

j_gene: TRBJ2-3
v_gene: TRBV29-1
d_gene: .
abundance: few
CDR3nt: TGCAGCGTGTTTTTGGGGGCTACGCAGTATTTT
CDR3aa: CSVFLGATQYF

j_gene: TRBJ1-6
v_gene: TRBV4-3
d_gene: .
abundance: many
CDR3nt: TGCGCCAGCAGCCAAAATCGGGATTCACCCCTCCACTTT
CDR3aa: CASSQNRDSPLHF

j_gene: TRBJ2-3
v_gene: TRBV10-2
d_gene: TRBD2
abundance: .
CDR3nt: TGCGCCAGCAGTGAGAGAGCGGGGGGTAGCACAGATACGCAGTATTTT
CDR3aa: CASSERAGGSTDTQYF

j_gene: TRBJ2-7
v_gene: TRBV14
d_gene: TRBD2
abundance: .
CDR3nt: TGTGCCAGCAGCCAAAGAGGACTAGCGGGAAAGCAGTACTTC
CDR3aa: CASSQRGLAGKQYF

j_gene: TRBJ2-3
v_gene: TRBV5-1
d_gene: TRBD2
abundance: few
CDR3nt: TGCGCCAGCAGCGATAGCGGGGGAGTCACAGATACGCAGTATTTT
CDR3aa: CASSDSGGVTDTQYF